The 8 T cell receptor beta chains presented below share a single source sample, sequenced in a study of molecular identifiers for immune sequencing clone quantification. TCRdb redid the calling of the PCR reads with MiXCR, one entry per CDR3 protein. The table records nearly 650,000 distinct CDR3 sequences, roughly 25% of them present only once. The sequenced sample was naive CD8+ T cells from blood, with Jurkat cell RNA spiked in. The subset denotes: FACS-sorted CD8+CD4-CCR7+CD45RA+ naive T cells. Every receptor here comes from a human donor in good health. Some libraries in this study had Jurkat cell RNA spiked in.

Remarks on this clonotype: A much more abundant neighbour one base away suggests this may be a read error. The conserved closing phenylalanine or tryptophan is absent in this CDR3, likely reflecting a read error. This chain connects TRBV20-1 to TRBJ2-7; D not resolved. CDR3 size: 12 residues. V shed 3 bases and J shed 6 bases, with 12 bases lying between them. From germline, CDR1 is DFQATT and CDR2 SNEGSKA (reference sequence). CDR3 amino acids: CSARDLGPEQYL. CDR3 in DNA: TGCAGTGCTAGGGACCTTGGTCCCGAGCAGTACCTC.

Regarding this clonotype: The junction does not match germline at one end; this may be a read error. V gene TRBV4-3 combines with J gene TRBJ2-1; the D gene is possibly TRBD1 (5 bases). The V gene's germline CDR1 is LGHNA and CDR2 YSLEER. This CDR3 has 16 amino acids. This CDR3 is CASSQGTQVIYNEQIF. CDR3 DNA: TGCGCCAGCAGCCAAGGCACACAGGTCATCTACAATGAGCAGATCTTC.

Only a few counts were recorded for this clonotype. This sequence joins TRBV10-3 and TRBJ2-7, with a weak D call TRBD2 (5 bases). Trimming left V 6 bases short and J 0 bases short, with 12 bases between. Germline V gene data show CDR1 as ENHRY and CDR2 as SYGVKD. The CDR3 has 14 residues. DNA of the CDR3: TGTGCCATCAGGCAAGGGAGCATCTCCTACGAGCAGTACTTC. This gives the protein CAIRQGSISYEQYF.

This clonotype has a handful of counts. CDR3 in DNA: TGTGCCAGCAGCCCCAGCGGGGGCCCTTACGCCGGGGAGCTGTTTTTT. It yields the protein CASSPSGGPYAGELFF. This chain links TRBV7-6 with TRBJ2-2, with 8 bases lining up with TRBD2. Trimming at V came to 5 bases and at J to 6 bases, leaving 11 bases not matched to a gene. CDR1 and CDR2 (germline): SGHVS, FNYEAQ. CDR3 length: 16 amino acids.

This chain uses TRBV11-2 with TRBJ2-1; D remains unclear. Germline CDR1 reads SGHAT; CDR2 reads FQNNGV. The CDR3 spans 15 residues. V was shortened by 0 bases and J by 5 bases, with 11 bases between the two germline ends. This CDR3 reads CASSLDPGANNEQFF. The CDR3, as DNA: TGTGCCAGCAGCTTAGATCCAGGCGCCAACAATGAGCAGTTCTTC. The full variable domain, completed using reference TRBV11-2 and TRBJ2-1, is EAGVAQSPRYKIIEKRQSVAFWCNPISGHATLYWYQQILGQGPKLLIQFQNNGVVDDSQLPKDRFSAERLKGVDSTLKIQPAKLEDSAVYLCASSLDPGANNEQFFGPGTRLTVL.

This clonotype was counted a few times. The chain combines TRBV12-5 with TRBJ1-2; 7 positions agree with TRBD1. Germline loops: CDR1 LGHNT, CDR2 FRNRAP. This CDR3 spans 15 amino acids. The V segment lost 6 bases and the J segment 6 bases; nucleotides outside the gene matches: 13. The CDR3 loop is CASGTRTPDRDGYTF. In nucleotides, the CDR3 is TGTGCTAGTGGAACCCGCACCCCAGACAGGGATGGCTACACCTTC.

The genes are TRBV14 and TRBJ2-7; no definite D call. Trimming pared 1 base from V and 0 bases from J, leaving 10 bases between. CDR3 size: 15 residues. Germline-derived CDR1 and CDR2 are SGHDN and FVKESK. The CDR3 spells CASSQGPTTSYEQYF. DNA for the CDR3: TGTGCCAGCAGCCAAGGTCCGACAACCTCCTACGAGCAGTACTTC.

This clonotype has a handful of counts. The chain uses TRBV9 and TRBJ1-2, with D possibly matching TRBD1 (6 bases). The germline gives CDR1 SGDLS, CDR2 YYNGEE. Between the trimmed V and J ends, which lost 0 bases and 1 base, there was a span of 10 bases. The CDR3 totals 15 residues. The CDR3 nucleotides are TGTGCCAGCAGCGTAGAGGGCAGGGGTAACTATGGCTACACCTTC. Translating it yields CASSVEGRGNYGYTF.